The sequence of this T cell receptor (beta chain) was determined in a study of blood T cell repertoires in COVID-19. In the study overall: T cells, B-cell-depleted T cells, or PBMCs supplied cDNA or gDNA.

This CDR3 has 15 residues. The V segment lost 7 bases and the J segment 2 bases; nucleotides outside the gene matches: 8. Germline V gene sequence: CDR1 MNHEY, CDR2 SMNVEV (reference sequence). In the study's own analysis: Amplification from reference gene primers served as the basis for estimated nucleated cell counts. Only in-frame clones appear in the TCRdb table, and some are missing; sequencing was by immunoSEQ multiplex PCR. The DNA was the basis for D and trimming; V, J and clone size are from that table. This table has 85,000 to 100,000 clones, around nine tenths appearing once. The specimen sequenced was peripheral blood. This clonotype was sampled from a man in his 60s with acute or convalescent COVID-19. This chain connects TRBV27 to TRBJ2-1; 7 nucleotides match TRBD2. CDR3 region: CASTHRAGAYNEQFF. CDR3 nucleotide sequence: TGTGCCAGCACCCACCGGGCGGGGGCCTACAATGAGCAGTTCTTC.